This entry lists 26 T cell receptor beta chains sequenced from one sample in a study of preoperative IRX-2 immunotherapy in early breast cancer. Treatment reported: preoperative locoregional IRX-2 cytokine immunotherapy. The table came from immunoSEQ multiplex PCR; TCRdb's copy has only in-frame clones and leaves some out. The sample records approximately 31,000 clones, under 90% being singletons. This specimen was tumor tissue, taken after IRX-2 immunotherapy. Source of these receptors: a human donor with breast cancer.

CDR3 sequence reads: CASRRPGGEQFF. The CDR3 nucleotides read TGTGCCAGCAGGCGCCCAGGAGGTGAGCAGTTCTTC. The genes are TRBV6-8 and TRBJ2-1; D might be TRBD2 (5 bases). The CDR3 has 12 amino acids. V lost 6 bases to trimming and J lost 9 bases, with 12 bases between them. Germline lookup yields CDR1 MNHGY and CDR2 SAAAGT.

This clone appeared once. V usage is TRBV19 and J usage is TRBJ1-4; 7 bases are a match to TRBD1. There are 17 residues in the CDR3. The germline V gene has CDR1 LNHDA and CDR2 SQIVND (reference sequence). J gave up 8 bases and V 6 bases, and 18 bases lay outside the gene matches. The CDR3 spells CASSQNLPGGLKEKLFF. The DNA for the CDR3 is TGTGCCAGTAGCCAGAATCTACCAGGGGGATTGAAGGAAAAACTGTTTTTT. Full variable domain (remainder filled in from reference TRBV19 and TRBJ1-4): DGGITQSPKYLFRKEGQNVTLSCEQNLNHDAMYWYRQDPGQGLRLIYYSQIVNDFQKGDIAEGYSVSREKKESFPLTVTSAQKNPTAFYLCASSQNLPGGLKEKLFFGSGTQLSVL.

The J gene is TRBJ1-2, the V gene TRBV6-8, with D unclear. The V gene lost 8 bases and the J gene lost 4 bases, with 17 bases spanning the gap. The CDR3 has 14 residues. CDR1 and CDR2 (germline): MNHGY, SAAAGT. The CDR3 DNA reads TGTGCCAGCGTCGGGGAGGGTTTGGGCTATGGCTACACCTTC. Encoded protein: CASVGEGLGYGYTF.

This chain connects TRBV11-1 to TRBJ2-1; 11 bases match TRBD2. Germline loops: CDR1 SGHAT, CDR2 FQDESV (reference sequence). The CDR3 extends over 15 amino acids. V gave up 6 bases and J gave up 9 bases; unmatched junction bases: 10. The CDR3 DNA follows: TGTGCCAGCAGACCTACTAGCGGGAGACTAGGTGAGCAGTTCTTC. This encodes CASRPTSGRLGEQFF. The whole variable domain, remainder taken from reference TRBV11-1 and TRBJ2-1, is EAEVAQSPRYKITEKSQAVAFWCDPISGHATLYWYRQILGQGPELLVQFQDESVVDDSQLPKDRFSAERLKGVDSTLKIQPAELGDSAMYLCASRPTSGRLGEQFFGPGTRLTVL.

This sequence joins TRBV19 and TRBJ2-3; D uncertain. This CDR3 comprises 14 residues. The germline gives CDR1 LNHDA, CDR2 SQIVND (reference sequence). The V and J ends lost 3 bases and 2 bases respectively, with 9 bases between them. The CDR3, as DNA: TGTGCCAGTAGTATCGGGCGGAACACAGATACGCAGTATTTT. This codes for CASSIGRNTDTQYF.

The chain couples TRBV19 to TRBJ1-6, with D perhaps matching TRBD1 (6 bases). The CDR3 has 17 residues. Germline V gene lookup returns CDR1 LNHDA and CDR2 SQIVND (reference sequence). The V gene lost 6 bases and the J gene lost 5 bases, with 20 bases spanning the gap. The CDR3 loop is CASSPGAGLLDNSPLHF. The CDR3 DNA sequence: TGTGCCAGTAGCCCGGGGGCCGGACTCCTGGATAATTCACCCCTCCACTTT.

The chain is built from TRBV19 and TRBJ1-4; 10 bases map to TRBD1. Germline loops: CDR1 LNHDA, CDR2 SQIVND (reference sequence). V was pared by 5 bases and J by 7 bases, with 7 bases of the junction left unmatched. The CDR3 sequence is 15 residues long. CDR3 region: CASSQTGTGVEKLFF. CDR3 nucleotides: TGTGCCAGTAGTCAAACCGGGACAGGGGTTGAAAAACTGTTTTTT.

V and J are TRBV7-7 and TRBJ1-2; TRBD1 matches 7 bases. Trimming took 1 base from V and 2 from J; bases not matched to a gene: 10. Germline CDR1 reads SSHAT; CDR2 reads FNYEAQ (reference sequence). The CDR3 runs to 17 residues. In DNA form, the CDR3 reads TGTGCCAGCAGCTTAGATTACACAGGGGCCGAGAACTATGGCTACACCTTC. Its protein is CASSLDYTGAENYGYTF.

The chain combines TRBV18 with TRBJ1-6; 12 bases are shared with TRBD1. The CDR3 runs to 15 residues. Germline trimming cut 6 bases from V and 10 bases from J; bases unmatched to any gene: 7. Germline CDR1 reads KGHSH; CDR2 reads LQKENI. The CDR3 sequence is CASSEWDRGQSPLHF. Written as DNA, the CDR3 is TGTGCCAGCTCGGAATGGGACAGGGGGCAATCACCCCTCCACTTT. The full variable domain, completed using reference TRBV18 and TRBJ1-6, is NAGVMQNPRHLVRRRGQEARLRCSPMKGHSHVYWYRQLPEEGLKFMVYLQKENIIDESGMPKERFSAEFPKEGPSILRIQQVVRGDSAAYFCASSEWDRGQSPLHFGNGTRLTVT.

This chain joins TRBV7-4 and TRBJ1-1; D call uncertain. The CDR3 extends over 13 amino acids. Deletions cut 5 bases from V and 4 bases from J, with 11 bases between. Germline CDR1 reads SGHVT; CDR2 reads SQSDAQ. The CDR3 is CASSLFEGTEAFF. Here the CDR3 DNA reads TGTGCCAGCAGCCTCTTCGAGGGCACTGAAGCTTTCTTT.

The rearrangement joins TRBV19 to TRBJ1-4, with a tentative D call TRBD1 (5 bases). CDR1 is LNHDA, CDR2 SQIVND, per germline (reference sequence). This CDR3 is built from 14 residues. Trimming removed 4 bases from V and 5 bases from J, with 11 bases in between. The CDR3 region has the DNA TGTGCCAGTAGTACTTCGGGGCGGAATGAAAAACTGTTTTTT. This sequence encodes CASSTSGRNEKLFF.

This clone was seen only once. The chain's CDR3 is CASSYSNKGVSTDTQYF. The CDR3 nucleotides are TGTGCCAGCAGTTACTCGAATAAGGGGGTTAGCACAGATACGCAGTATTTT. This sequence joins TRBV6-8 and TRBJ2-3; TRBD1 is a possible D gene (6 bases). Germline V gene lookup returns CDR1 MNHGY and CDR2 SAAAGT. Trimming removed 0 bases from V and 0 bases from J, with 13 bases in between. This CDR3 spans 17 amino acids.

V usage is TRBV1 and J usage is TRBJ1-5. TRBV1 is labeled a pseudogene. The CDR3 is made up of 12 amino acids. The CDR3 DNA reads as TGCGCCAGCAGCGGTGGAGGCGAGCCCCAGCATTTT. Translated, it gives CASSGGGEPQHF.

The rearrangement links TRBV4-1 to TRBJ2-1; D gene ambiguous. Trimming removed 1 base at V and 7 bases at J, with 17 bases between. CDR1 is MGHRA, CDR2 YSYEKL, per germline. The CDR3 length is 16 residues. CDR3 region: CASSQVSSPNRNEQFF. DNA of the CDR3: TGCGCCAGCAGCCAAGTGAGCTCTCCCAACCGGAATGAGCAGTTCTTC.

The rearrangement links TRBV28 to TRBJ2-7; D unresolved. The CDR3 is 15 amino acids. Germline CDR1 MDHEN, CDR2 SYDVKM. With 3 bases removed from V and 3 bases from J, the gap between germline ends came to 15 bases. The CDR3 reads CASSLGLHLGYEQYF. As DNA, the CDR3 is TGTGCCAGCAGTTTGGGCCTTCATCTAGGCTACGAGCAGTACTTC.

This sequence joins TRBV6-8 and TRBJ2-7; 8 bases are a match to TRBD1. Germline CDR1 is MNHGY and CDR2 is SAAAGT. This CDR3 contains 12 residues. Losses at the gene ends were 6 bases for V and 12 bases for J; bases not matched to a gene: 10. The CDR3 region has the DNA TGTGCCAGCAGGGGTAGGGACAGGAGGTGGTACGTC. Encoded protein: CASRGRDRRWYV.

J is TRBJ1-1 and V is TRBV30; TRBD1 matches 7 bases. The germline gives CDR1 GTSNPN, CDR2 SVGIG (reference sequence). The CDR3 has 16 amino acids. V gave up 3 bases and J gave up 3 bases; unmatched junction bases: 13. DNA for the CDR3: TGTGCCTGGAGCCCTCACATCAGGGGGACCGACACTGAAGCTTTCTTT. This gives the protein CAWSPHIRGTDTEAFF.

The chain has TRBV6-8 and TRBJ1-5; tentative D call: TRBD1 (5 bases). Germline-derived CDR1 and CDR2 are MNHGY and SAAAGT. This CDR3 comprises 15 residues. V lost 6 bases and J 1 base, leaving 13 bases between the germline ends. The CDR3 DNA reads as TGTGCCAGCAGCCCCGACGACAGAAGCAATCAGCCCCAGCATTTT. Translation gives CASSPDDRSNQPQHF.

This clone has more than one count but fewer than ten. V and J are TRBV6-8 and TRBJ2-7, with a weak D call TRBD2 (6 bases). V lost 2 bases and J lost 2, with 25 bases in between. Germline-derived CDR1 and CDR2 are MNHGY and SAAAGT. The CDR3 runs to 19 residues. CDR3 bases: TGTGCCAGCAGTTACCCTAGCGACGGCAGTGCGACATCCCCCTACGAGCAGTACGTC. Residues: CASSYPSDGSATSPYEQYV.

The chain links TRBV19 to TRBJ1-2; D not resolved. V lost 4 bases, J lost 7 bases, and 10 bases lay in between. The CDR3 has 12 residues. Germline V gene data show CDR1 as LNHDA and CDR2 as SQIVND (reference sequence). CDR3 DNA: TGTGCCAGTAGTAGGCAGGCAGGTGGCTACACCTTC. It specifies CASSRQAGGYTF.

The V and J genes are TRBV14 and TRBJ2-1; no reliable D call. CDR3 size: 13 residues. The V end was cut by 1 base, the J end by 6 bases, with 7 bases between. In germline, CDR1 is SGHDN, CDR2 FVKESK. The CDR3 bases are TGTGCCAGCAGCCAAGTGCGGATCAATGAGCAGTTCTTC. Translation: CASSQVRINEQFF.

This sequence joins TRBV9 and TRBJ2-1; 8 bases align to TRBD2. The CDR3 sequence is 16 residues long. Germline V CDR1 and CDR2: SGDLS, YYNGEE. The V segment lost 3 bases and the J segment 4 bases; nucleotides outside the gene matches: 9. As DNA, the CDR3 is TGTGCCAGCAGCGCCTCCGGGGGGGCTTCGTACAATGAGCAGTTCTTC. Encoded protein: CASSASGGASYNEQFF.

The rearrangement links TRBV29-1 to TRBJ2-3; 7 positions agree with TRBD2. This CDR3 is built from 14 residues. The J segment lost 0 bases and the V segment lost 5 bases, leaving 5 bases of the junction unmatched. In germline, CDR1 is SQVTM, CDR2 ANQGSEA. CDR3 nucleotide sequence: TGCAGCGTTCTCAAGGGAGGGAGCACAGATACGCAGTATTTT. Translation gives CSVLKGGSTDTQYF.

CDR3 in DNA: TGTGCCAGTATGCCCTGGACGGTACCTAACACCGGGGAGCTGTTTTTT. Translated, it gives CASMPWTVPNTGELFF. The chain joins TRBV19 to TRBJ2-2; D is undetermined. This CDR3 is 16 amino acids long. Germline V gene data show CDR1 as LNHDA and CDR2 as SQIVND (reference sequence). Deletions cut 7 bases from V and 2 bases from J, with 17 bases between. Drawing the rest from reference TRBV19 and TRBJ2-2, the complete variable domain is DGGITQSPKYLFRKEGQNVTLSCEQNLNHDAMYWYRQDPGQGLRLIYYSQIVNDFQKGDIAEGYSVSREKKESFPLTVTSAQKNPTAFYLCASMPWTVPNTGELFFGEGSRLTVL.

This clone was detected only once. The chain combines TRBV11-3 with TRBJ1-5, with 9 nucleotides matching TRBD1. The CDR3 runs to 16 residues. The germline CDR1 and CDR2 sequences are SGHNT and YENEEA. V was clipped by 5 bases and J by 0 bases; unmatched bases: 5. The CDR3 sequence: CASSQRQGDSNQPQHF. Written as DNA, the CDR3 is TGTGCCAGCAGCCAAAGACAGGGGGATAGCAATCAGCCCCAGCATTTT.

This clone has just one count. A read error may produce the germline difference seen at one junction end. This chain links TRBV6-8 with TRBJ1-2; 7 bases line up with TRBD1. Germline V gene lookup returns CDR1 MNHGY and CDR2 SAAAGT. CDR3 size: 13 residues. The CDR3 spells CAISGTGESGYTF. The CDR3 DNA is TGTGCCATCAGTGGCACAGGGGAAAGCGGCTACACCTTC.